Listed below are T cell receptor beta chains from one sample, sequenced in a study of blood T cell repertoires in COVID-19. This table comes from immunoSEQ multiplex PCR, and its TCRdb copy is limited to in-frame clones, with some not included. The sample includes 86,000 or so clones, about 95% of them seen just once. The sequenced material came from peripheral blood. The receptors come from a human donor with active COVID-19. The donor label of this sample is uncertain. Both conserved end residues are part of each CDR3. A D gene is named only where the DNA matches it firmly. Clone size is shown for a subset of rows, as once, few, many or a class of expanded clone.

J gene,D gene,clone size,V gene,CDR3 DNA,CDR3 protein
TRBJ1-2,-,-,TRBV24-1,TGTGCCACCAGTGATCCGACAGAAGGGGGTGGCTACACCTTC,CATSDPTEGGGYTF
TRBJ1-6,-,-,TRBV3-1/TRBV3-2,TGTGCCAGCAGCCAAGACCTTCCTAATTCACCCCTCCACTTT,CASSQDLPNSPLHF
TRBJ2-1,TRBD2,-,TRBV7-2,TGTGCCAGCAGTTACGGCACGGGACTAGTTGGCCTCGGGCAGTTCTTC,CASSYGTGLVGLGQFF
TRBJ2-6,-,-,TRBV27,TGTGCCAGCAGCCCCTTTAGGGGCTCTGGGGCCAACGTCCTGACTTTC,CASSPFRGSGANVLTF
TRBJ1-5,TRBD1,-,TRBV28,TGTGCCAGCAGTTTATTTCGGGACAGGATTTTCTATAGCAATCAGCCCCAGCATTTT,CASSLFRDRIFYSNQPQHF
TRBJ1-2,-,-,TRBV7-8,TGTGCCAGCAGCTTAGCTGGGTCTCGGGATGGCTACACCTTC,CASSLAGSRDGYTF
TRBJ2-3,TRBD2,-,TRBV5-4,TGTGCCAGCAGCTCCTTAGCGGGGGGTCTTACAGATACGCAGTATTTT,CASSSLAGGLTDTQYF
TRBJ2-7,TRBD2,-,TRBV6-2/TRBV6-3,TGTGCCAGCAGTTCCCTGCCTAGCGGAACCTACGAGCAGTACTTC,CASSSLPSGTYEQYF
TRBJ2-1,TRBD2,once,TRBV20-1,TGCAGTGCTAGTGGGCTAGCGGTGGCCTACAATGAGCAGTTCTTC,CSASGLAVAYNEQFF
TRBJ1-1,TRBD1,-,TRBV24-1,TGTGCCACCAGTGACGCAGGGGGATCAAGTTTCTTT,CATSDAGGSSFF
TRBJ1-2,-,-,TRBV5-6,TGTGCCAGCAGCTTAGTTCGGGAGAGTGGCTACACCTTC,CASSLVRESGYTF
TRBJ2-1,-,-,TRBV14,TGTGCCAGCAGCCCGGCGGGCCAGCGGGATGAGCAGTTCTTC,CASSPAGQRDEQFF
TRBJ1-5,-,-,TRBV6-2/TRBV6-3,TGTGCCAGCAGTTACCACATTGACCAAACAGGGCTAAATCAGCCCCAGCATTTT,CASSYHIDQTGLNQPQHF
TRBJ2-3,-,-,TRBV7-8,TGTGCCAGCAGCCCGGGGGCAGATACGCAGTATTTT,CASSPGADTQYF
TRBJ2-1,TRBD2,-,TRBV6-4,TGTGCCAGCAGTGACACCATAGCGGGGGGTCCCCACAATGAGCAGTTCTTC,CASSDTIAGGPHNEQFF
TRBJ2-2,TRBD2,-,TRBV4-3,TGCGCCAGCAGCCAAGATTCGCCTAGCGGGAGTAGCGGCGGGGAGCTGTTTTTT,CASSQDSPSGSSGGELFF
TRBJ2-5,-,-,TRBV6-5,TGTGCCAGCAGTAACACGGCTAGGTCCCTCTACTTC,CASSNTARSLYF
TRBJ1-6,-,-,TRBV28,TGTGCCAGCACCCTTTCGGGTCGCGGACAGAGGACTTCACCCCTCCACTTT,CASTLSGRGQRTSPLHF
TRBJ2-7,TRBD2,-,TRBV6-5,TGTGCCAGCAGTTACCGGGGGGGCCGCTACGAGCAGTACTTC,CASSYRGGRYEQYF
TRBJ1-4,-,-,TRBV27,TGTGCCAGCAGATCCAGACAGGAAATTAATGAAAAACTGTTTTTT,CASRSRQEINEKLFF
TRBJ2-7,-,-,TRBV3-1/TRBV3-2,TGTGCCAGCAGCCAAGACGCTAGCGCATACTACGAGCAGTACTTC,CASSQDASAYYEQYF
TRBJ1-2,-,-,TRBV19,TGTGCCAGTAGACCCCCGGGACTCACTAACTATGGCTACACCTTC,CASRPPGLTNYGYTF
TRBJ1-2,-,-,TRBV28,TGTGCCAGCAGTTTATTCCGGAGTTGGGGCTACACCTTC,CASSLFRSWGYTF
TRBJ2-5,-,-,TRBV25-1,TGTGCCAGCAGTGAATGGGCACAAGAGACCCAGTACTTC,CASSEWAQETQYF
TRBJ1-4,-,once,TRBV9,TGTGCCAGCAGCTTTAGGGGATTAGGGGAAAAACTGTTTTTT,CASSFRGLGEKLFF
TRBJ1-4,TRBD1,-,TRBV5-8,TGTGCCAGCAGCCTGGACAGGGCCCGGTTTTTT,CASSLDRARFF
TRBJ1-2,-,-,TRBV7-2,TGTGCCAGCACTGAAACAGGGCTATATGGCTACACCTTC,CASTETGLYGYTF
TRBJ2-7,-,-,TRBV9,TGTGCCAGCAGCGTAGGCCAGTCCTTATACTACGAGCAGTACTTC,CASSVGQSLYYEQYF
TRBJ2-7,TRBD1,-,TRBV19,TGTGCCAGTAGTGCCCCGGGACAGGGGGGTATATCACGGTACTACGAGCAGTACTTC,CASSAPGQGGISRYYEQYF
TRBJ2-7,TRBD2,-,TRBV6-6,TGTGCCAGCAGGCAAAGTGGGGGGGACTTACACGACGAGCAGTACTTC,CASRQSGGDLHDEQYF
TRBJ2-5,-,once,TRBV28,TGTGCCAGCAGTCCCTCCTCTAAACAAGAGACCCAGTACTTC,CASSPSSKQETQYF
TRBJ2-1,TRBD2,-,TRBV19,TGTGCCAGTAGTATATTAGCGGGAACCTACAATGAGCAGTTCTTC,CASSILAGTYNEQFF
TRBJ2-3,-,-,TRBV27,TGTGCCAGCACCGACTTTGGCACCAGCACAGATACGCAGTATTTT,CASTDFGTSTDTQYF
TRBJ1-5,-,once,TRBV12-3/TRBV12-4,TGTGCCAGCAGCCAGGGACACACGGGGCCCCAGCATTTT,CASSQGHTGPQHF
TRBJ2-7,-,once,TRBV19,TGTGCCAGTAGGCGGGACGCCATCATTCCCTGGGGCCACGAGCAGTACTTC,CASRRDAIIPWGHEQYF
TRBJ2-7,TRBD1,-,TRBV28,TGTGCCAGCAGTTTATCCCCAGTAGACAGGGGGCTGGGTGAGCAGTACTTC,CASSLSPVDRGLGEQYF
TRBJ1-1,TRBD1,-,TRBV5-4,TGTGCCAGCTTGGGACAGGGCCTGAACACTGAAGCTTTCTTT,CASLGQGLNTEAFF
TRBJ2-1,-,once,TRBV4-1,TGCGCCAGCAGCCCTGGGAGGAACAATGAGCAGTTCTTC,CASSPGRNNEQFF
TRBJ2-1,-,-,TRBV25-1,TGTGCCAGCAGTGCGTACAATGAGCAGTTCTTC,CASSAYNEQFF
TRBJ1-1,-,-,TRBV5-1,TGCGCCAGCAGCTTGGACAGCAACACTGAAGCTTTCTTT,CASSLDSNTEAFF
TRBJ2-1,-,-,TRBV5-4,TGTGCCAGCAGCTTGATAGCGAACAATGAGCAGTTCTTC,CASSLIANNEQFF
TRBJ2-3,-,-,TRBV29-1,TGCAGCGTTTTAGCGGAGGGCACAGATACGCAGTATTTT,CSVLAEGTDTQYF
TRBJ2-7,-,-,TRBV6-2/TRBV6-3,TGTGCCAGCAGTCAGGAGTGGGACTCGCCTCGGCAGTACTTC,CASSQEWDSPRQYF
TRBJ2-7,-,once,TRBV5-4,TGTGCCAGCAGCTCAGGTTACGAGCAGTACTTC,CASSSGYEQYF
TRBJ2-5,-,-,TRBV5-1,TGCGCCAGCAGCTTTGGCCCCGGGGGTGCCCAAGAGACCCAGTACTTC,CASSFGPGGAQETQYF
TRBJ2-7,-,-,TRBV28,TGTGCCAGCAGTTTTGGCTATTCCAGCCGGAGTTTCTACGAGCAGTACTTC,CASSFGYSSRSFYEQYF
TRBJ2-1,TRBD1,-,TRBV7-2,TGTGCCAGCAGCTACAGGGGGCCCTACAATGAGCAGTTCTTC,CASSYRGPYNEQFF
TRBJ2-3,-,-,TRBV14,TGTGCCAGCAGCCCCGTAAGGGGGGGGAACACAGATACGCAGTATTTT,CASSPVRGGNTDTQYF
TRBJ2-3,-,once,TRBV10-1,TGCGCCAGCAGTGAGGAGGGCGGGATGATGGATACGCAGTATTTT,CASSEEGGMMDTQYF
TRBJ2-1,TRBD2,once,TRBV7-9,TGTGCCAGCAGCTCAGAATTTATAGCGGGACGCTACAATGAGCAGTTCTTC,CASSSEFIAGRYNEQFF
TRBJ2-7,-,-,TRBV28,TGTGCCAGCAGTCCCCCCGGGAGCGATACCTACGAGCAGTACTTC,CASSPPGSDTYEQYF
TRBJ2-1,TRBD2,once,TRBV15,TGTGCCACCAGCAGCCTATCTAGCGGGAGGTTCTCCTACAATGAGCAGTTCTTC,CATSSLSSGRFSYNEQFF